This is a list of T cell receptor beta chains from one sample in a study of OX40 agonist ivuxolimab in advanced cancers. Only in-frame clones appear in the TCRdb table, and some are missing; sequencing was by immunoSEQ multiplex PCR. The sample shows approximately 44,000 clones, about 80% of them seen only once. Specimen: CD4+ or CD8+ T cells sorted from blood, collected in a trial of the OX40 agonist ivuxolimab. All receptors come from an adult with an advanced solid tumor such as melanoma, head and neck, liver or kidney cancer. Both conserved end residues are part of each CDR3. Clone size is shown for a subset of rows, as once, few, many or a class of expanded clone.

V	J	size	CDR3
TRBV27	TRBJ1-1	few	CASIRGGGTEAFF
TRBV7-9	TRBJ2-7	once	CASKQGTDEQYF
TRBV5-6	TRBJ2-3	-	CASSRLADTQYF
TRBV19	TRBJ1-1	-	CASSTRDTNTEAFF
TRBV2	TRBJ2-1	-	CASSTSDEQFF
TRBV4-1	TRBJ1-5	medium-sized	CASSQEVRTYQPQHF
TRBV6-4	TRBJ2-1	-	CASSEELAVSKSSYNEQFF
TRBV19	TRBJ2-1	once	CASSIMTSSYNEQFF
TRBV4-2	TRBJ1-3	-	CASSQSSSETGSTIYF
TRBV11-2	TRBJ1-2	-	CASSLSSSYGYTF
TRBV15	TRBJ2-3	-	CATRAVGALDTQYF
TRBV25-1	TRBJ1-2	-	CASSGRDIYGYTF
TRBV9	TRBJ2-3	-	CASSVGPLAGGRDTQYF